Here is one T cell receptor beta chain with its context. Its binding antigen is unknown. Per-nucleotide qualities are absent, and no much larger clonotype sits a single base away. This entry is derived from a study of control samples from healthy donors and cancer patients (dated by TCRdb to 2020 to 2022). The library was prepared using the immunoSEQ multiplex PCR assay. As stored in TCRdb, this immuneACCESS dataset retains in-frame rearrangements with V and J assigned. A fraction of the clones does not appear; measured against another copy, unresolved V genes explain less than half of the discrepancy, and the remainder lacks a known reason. The sample table lists 150,000 to 180,000 clones, roughly 94% of them with a count of one. Approximately 6% of the sample is in the top ten clones. Inclusive of the bounding cysteine and phenylalanine, the CDR3 is 16 residues long. The read is trimmed to its CDR3 DNA, 48 bases read in frame from base 1. In the germline V gene, CDR1 corresponds to SGHVS and CDR2 to FNYEAQ. Germline trimming: 5 bases from V, 0 bases from J; junction bases outside gene matches: 9.

This receptor was taken from a man aged 40-49 years in good health. Sequencing was carried out using blood. The V and J genes are TRBV7-6 and TRBJ2-7; 8 bases in the junction line up with TRBD2. At the DNA level, the sequence is TGTGCCAGCAGCCCCGCCAGCGGGGGCCACTCCTACGAGCAGTACTTC. This codes for CASSPASGGHSYEQYF.